These 26 T cell receptor beta chains were sequenced from one sample in a study of blood T cell repertoires in COVID-19. Clones were read by immunoSEQ multiplex PCR, and TCRdb kept only the in-frame ones, dropping some. The profile shows some 78,000 clones, 90% of them singletons. The sequencing input was peripheral blood. These receptors originate from a woman in her fifties or sixties in a cohort sampled during active COVID-19.

This chain connects TRBV7-9 to TRBJ2-1; D remains ambiguous. Germline lookup yields CDR1 SEHNR and CDR2 FQNEAQ (reference sequence). Trimming removed 1 base at V and 2 bases at J, with 3 bases between. This CDR3 has 13 amino acids. The CDR3 region is CASSLEPYNEQFF. The CDR3 DNA is TGTGCCAGCAGCTTAGAGCCCTACAATGAGCAGTTCTTC.

The chain links TRBV6-5 to TRBJ2-1, with 9 positions matching TRBD1. V was clipped by 8 bases and J by 3 bases; unmatched bases: 5. The CDR3 has 14 residues. Germline V gives CDR1 MNHEY, CDR2 SVGAGI. In nucleotides, the CDR3 is TGTGCCAGCGGAACAGGGGGCAACTACAATGAGCAGTTCTTC. It is translated as CASGTGGNYNEQFF.

The chain carries TRBV15 and TRBJ1-1; 7 bases agree with TRBD1. CDR3 length equals 16 residues. The V segment lost 2 bases and the J segment 0 bases; nucleotides outside the gene matches: 6. CDR1 and CDR2 from the germline V gene are LNHNV and YYDKDF (reference sequence). The CDR3 region is CATSRSLGQMNTEAFF. CDR3 in DNA: TGTGCCACCAGCAGATCCCTGGGACAGATGAACACTGAAGCTTTCTTT.

The DNA for the CDR3 is TGTGCCAGCAGTCTCTCTCCGGGACTAGCCTCCTACAATGAGCAGTTCTTC. Its translation: CASSLSPGLASYNEQFF. The chain has TRBV27 and TRBJ2-1, with 9 positions matching TRBD2. The germline V gene has CDR1 MNHEY and CDR2 SMNVEV (reference sequence). This CDR3 region has 17 residues. V dropped 5 bases and J dropped 0; count of bases not matched to a gene: 8.

The V gene is TRBV19, the J gene TRBJ1-1; the D is unclear. This CDR3 is built from 11 residues. Trimming left V 8 bases short and J 5 bases short, with 9 bases between. Per the germline V gene, CDR1 is LNHDA and CDR2 is SQIVND (reference sequence). The CDR3 loop is CASFLGTEAFF. The CDR3 nucleotides read TGTGCCAGTTTCCTCGGGACTGAAGCTTTCTTT.

The V and J genes are TRBV19 and TRBJ1-1, with D unresolved. V gave up 3 bases and J gave up 1 base, with 6 bases separating them. The CDR3 loop spans 13 amino acids. The germline V gene encodes CDR1 LNHDA and CDR2 SQIVND (reference sequence). CDR3 DNA: TGTGCCAGTAGTATTATCAGGAACACTGAAGCTTTCTTT. Residues: CASSIIRNTEAFF.

The V call is TRBV28, the J call TRBJ2-4; 8 bases match TRBD1. V lost 5 bases to trimming and J lost 6 bases; unmatched junction nucleotides: 6. CDR1 is MDHEN and CDR2 is SYDVKM in the germline V gene. The CDR3 is made up of 14 amino acids. The CDR3 loop is CASSRQGSSNIQYF. CDR3 bases: TGTGCCAGCAGTCGACAGGGGTCGTCAAACATTCAGTACTTC. The variable domain in full, with the rest retrieved from reference TRBV28 and TRBJ2-4, is DVKVTQSSRYLVKRTGEKVFLECVQDMDHENMFWYRQDPGLGLRLIYFSYDVKMKEKGDIPEGYSVSREKKERFSLILESASTNQTSMYLCASSRQGSSNIQYFGAGTRLSVL.

The chain combines TRBV7-9 with TRBJ1-3; D is undetermined. Germline CDR1 and CDR2: SEHNR and FQNEAQ (reference sequence). Trimming took off 8 bases at V and 1 base at J, with 18 bases between the two ends. The CDR3 spans 16 residues. The CDR3 region has the DNA TGTGCCAGCGCCCCTCCGACGGGGTTTTCTGGAAACACCATATATTTT. This gives the protein CASAPPTGFSGNTIYF.

The chain couples TRBV28 to TRBJ1-1, with D hard to call. The germline CDR1 and CDR2 sequences are MDHEN and SYDVKM. The CDR3 has 15 residues. Trimming left V 7 bases short and J 5 bases short, with 20 bases between. This CDR3 is CASMNPGGPRTEAFF. The CDR3 coding sequence is TGTGCCAGCATGAATCCGGGAGGACCGCGTACTGAAGCTTTCTTT.

The rearrangement uses TRBV18 and TRBJ1-4; tentative D call: TRBD1 (5 bases). The ends were cut back, 3 bases at V and 4 bases at J, with 9 bases in the middle. Germline loops: CDR1 KGHSH, CDR2 LQKENI. This CDR3 region has 14 residues. CDR3 nucleotide sequence: TGTGCCAGCTCACCTCCAGGGTTTAATGAAAAACTGTTTTTT. Translation: CASSPPGFNEKLFF.

This sequence joins TRBV7-9 and TRBJ1-3, with unresolved D. CDR3 size: 16 residues. Germline V gives CDR1 SEHNR, CDR2 FQNEAQ (reference sequence). The V end lost 2 bases, the J end lost 0 bases, and 11 bases lay between the germline ends. The CDR3 here is CASSLPFGSSGNTIYF. The CDR3 DNA follows: TGTGCCAGCAGCTTACCATTTGGGAGCTCTGGAAACACCATATATTTT.

The genes are TRBV5-5 and TRBJ2-5, with 7 bases matching TRBD1. The V gene's germline CDR1 is SGHKS and CDR2 YYEKEE (reference sequence). Trimming removed 1 base from V and 4 bases from J; junction bases left unmatched: 1. The CDR3 extends over 13 amino acids. CDR3 in amino acids: CASSLTGAETQYF. The CDR3 nucleotides are TGTGCCAGCAGCTTGACAGGGGCAGAGACCCAGTACTTC. The whole variable domain, remainder taken from reference TRBV5-5 and TRBJ2-5, is DAGVTQSPTHLIKTRGQQVTLRCSPISGHKSVSWYQQVLGQGPQFIFQYYEKEERGRGNFPDRFSARQFPNYSSELNVNALLLGDSALYLCASSLTGAETQYFGPGTRLLVL.

This clone was observed a single time. The chain links TRBV6-5 to TRBJ2-6, with D possibly being TRBD1 (5 bases). CDR1 and CDR2 (germline): MNHEY, SVGAGI. The V end was cut by 3 bases, the J end by 0 bases, with 9 bases between. The CDR3 runs to 16 residues. The CDR3 loop reads CASSYDRYSGANVLTF. The CDR3 DNA is TGTGCCAGCAGTTATGACAGATACTCTGGGGCCAACGTCCTGACTTTC.

The J gene is TRBJ1-1, the V gene TRBV5-8, with D tentatively TRBD1 (5 bases). V was clipped by 9 bases and J by 1 base, with 13 bases between them. CDR3 size: 13 residues. CDR1 SGHTS and CDR2 YDEGEE come from the germline V gene. The CDR3 protein is CATSGLENTEAFF. The CDR3 DNA reads as TGTGCCACCTCGGGACTCGAGAACACTGAAGCTTTCTTT. Looking up the rest from reference TRBV5-8 and TRBJ1-1 gives the full variable domain: EAGVTQSPTHLIKTRGQQATLRCSPISGHTSVYWYQQALGLGLQFLLWYDEGEERNRGNFPPRFSGRQFPNYSSELNVNALELEDSALYLCATSGLENTEAFFGQGTRLTVV.

The chain combines TRBV14 with TRBJ2-1, with TRBD2 matching over 16 bases. There are 20 residues in the CDR3. Germline V CDR1 and CDR2: SGHDN, FVKESK. The junction had 9 bases not matched to a gene; V was cut back by 3 bases and J by 1 base. The CDR3 region is CASSHAPGLAGGGSYNEQFF. CDR3 nucleotide sequence: TGTGCCAGCAGCCACGCCCCGGGACTAGCGGGAGGGGGGTCCTACAATGAGCAGTTCTTC.

This clone was seen once. This chain joins TRBV27 and TRBJ2-2; TRBD1 aligns across 8 bases. The CDR3 is 15 residues long. Germline-derived CDR1 and CDR2 are MNHEY and SMNVEV (reference sequence). Trimming removed 2 bases from V and 6 bases from J; junction bases left unmatched: 5. CDR3 in amino acids: CASSLNRGAAGELFF. The CDR3 region has the DNA TGTGCCAGCAGTTTAAACAGGGGGGCGGCCGGGGAGCTGTTTTTT.

The V call is TRBV24-1, the J call TRBJ1-5; D uncertain. The CDR3 runs 14 residues. The germline gives CDR1 KGHDR, CDR2 SFDVKD. Trimming pared 5 bases from V and 4 bases from J, leaving 11 bases between. This CDR3 reads CATSGGPRNQPQHF. In DNA form, the CDR3 reads TGTGCCACCAGTGGCGGGCCTAGGAATCAGCCCCAGCATTTT.

The rearrangement links TRBV7-2 to TRBJ2-1; 7 bases align to TRBD2. The CDR3 contains 17 residues. Per the germline V gene, CDR1 is SGHTA and CDR2 is FQGNSA. The ends lost 5 bases at V and 0 bases at J; junction bases unmatched: 10. Here the CDR3 reads CASSGVGRSSSYNEQFF. In DNA form, the CDR3 reads TGTGCCAGCAGCGGGGTCGGGAGGTCGAGCTCCTACAATGAGCAGTTCTTC.

V gene TRBV7-8 combines with J gene TRBJ1-1; the D gene is possibly TRBD1 (5 bases). The CDR3 has 13 amino acids. The V end was cut by 6 bases, the J end by 1 base, with 9 bases between. CDR1 SGHVS and CDR2 FQNEAQ come from the germline V gene. The CDR3 loop reads CASRYQGNTEAFF. The CDR3 nucleotides are TGTGCCAGCAGGTACCAGGGGAACACTGAAGCTTTCTTT.

The chain has TRBV20-1 and TRBJ2-1, with D unresolved. The CDR3 sequence is 11 residues long. The V and J ends lost 5 bases and 8 bases respectively, with 10 bases between them. Germline CDR1 DFQATT, CDR2 SNEGSKA (reference sequence). This CDR3 is CSAPRSYEQFF. The DNA for the CDR3 is TGCAGTGCTCCTCGGAGCTATGAGCAGTTCTTC.

The gene calls are TRBV11-2 and TRBJ1-1; D gene uncertain. CDR3 length equals 16 residues. Trimming removed 7 bases at V and 0 bases at J, with 18 bases between. From germline, CDR1 is SGHAT and CDR2 FQNNGV. The DNA of the CDR3 is TGTGCCAGCACCCCTACTGCAGGATCCTTGAACACTGAAGCTTTCTTT. It specifies CASTPTAGSLNTEAFF.

This chain links TRBV18 with TRBJ1-6, with D tentatively TRBD1 (5 bases). Germline assignment: CDR1 KGHSH and CDR2 LQKENI. The V and J ends lost 1 base and 7 bases respectively, with 14 bases between them. The CDR3 has 16 residues. The CDR3 DNA follows: TGTGCCAGCTCACCACAGGATCAGGGCGTCAATTCACCCCTCCACTTT. It yields the protein CASSPQDQGVNSPLHF. Full variable domain (outside the CDR3, taken from reference TRBV18 and TRBJ1-6): NAGVMQNPRHLVRRRGQEARLRCSPMKGHSHVYWYRQLPEEGLKFMVYLQKENIIDESGMPKERFSAEFPKEGPSILRIQQVVRGDSAAYFCASSPQDQGVNSPLHFGNGTRLTVT.

The chain carries TRBV28 and TRBJ1-5; D gene uncertain. Germline V gene data show CDR1 as MDHEN and CDR2 as SYDVKM. This CDR3 spans 14 amino acids. The V end was cut by 5 bases, the J end by 1 base, with 9 bases between. CDR3 sequence reads: CASSLLLSNQPQHF. CDR3 DNA sequence: TGTGCCAGCAGTCTCCTACTGAGCAATCAGCCCCAGCATTTT.

This chain uses TRBV3-1 (or the pseudogene TRBV3-2) with TRBJ2-1, with D perhaps TRBD2 (7 bases). V was pared by 4 bases and J by 8 bases, with 15 bases between. This CDR3 region has 14 residues. Germline V gene data show CDR1 as LGHDT and CDR2 as YNNKEL (reference sequence). CDR3 coding DNA: TGTGCCAGCAGCCGGGAAGGCGGGGGCCATGAGCAGTTCTTC. This codes for CASSREGGGHEQFF.

DNA of the CDR3: TGTGCCAGCAGTTACTCAACGGGGAACACCGGGGAGCTGTTTTTT. It is translated as CASSYSTGNTGELFF. The genes are TRBV6-5 and TRBJ2-2, with D hard to call. V lost 0 bases, J lost 1 base, and 6 bases lay in between. CDR1 is MNHEY and CDR2 is SVGAGI in the germline V gene. This CDR3 is 15 amino acids long.

The chain recombines TRBV19 with TRBJ2-1, with D perhaps matching TRBD2 (5 bases). The CDR3 runs to 15 residues. Germline CDR1 is LNHDA and CDR2 is SQIVND (reference sequence). Trimming pared 1 base from V and 0 bases from J, leaving 7 bases between. The DNA of the CDR3 is TGTGCCAGTAGTATAGGAGGGCCCTCCTACAATGAGCAGTTCTTC. Protein product: CASSIGGPSYNEQFF.